This T cell receptor beta chain was captured by sequencing in a study of cytomegalovirus exposure and HLA in healthy donors. Study findings and constraints: The listing of roughly 160 TCR beta chains classed them as cytomegalovirus-associated.

The donors were part of the 120-subject validation cohort, which stood apart from the approximately 670-subject first cohort. Sequenced by immunoSEQ multiplex PCR; TCRdb stores in-frame clones only, minus some. The table lists approximately 81,000 clones, about 92% of them singletons, with roughly 0.65% in the top ten. The CDR3 loop spans 16 amino acids. CDR1 and CDR2 (germline): ENHRY, SYGVKD. V lost 2 bases and J lost 4, with 17 bases in between. On this clone: Its antigen is not known.

The chain carries TRBV10-3 and TRBJ1-2; no definite D call. Sequencing was carried out using PBMCs. This TCR derives from a man younger than 30 in good health and CMV-seronegative. The CDR3 spells CAISEGPGFTAYGYTF. The DNA for the CDR3 is TGTGCCATCAGTGAGGGGCCGGGATTCACCGCCTATGGCTACACCTTC.